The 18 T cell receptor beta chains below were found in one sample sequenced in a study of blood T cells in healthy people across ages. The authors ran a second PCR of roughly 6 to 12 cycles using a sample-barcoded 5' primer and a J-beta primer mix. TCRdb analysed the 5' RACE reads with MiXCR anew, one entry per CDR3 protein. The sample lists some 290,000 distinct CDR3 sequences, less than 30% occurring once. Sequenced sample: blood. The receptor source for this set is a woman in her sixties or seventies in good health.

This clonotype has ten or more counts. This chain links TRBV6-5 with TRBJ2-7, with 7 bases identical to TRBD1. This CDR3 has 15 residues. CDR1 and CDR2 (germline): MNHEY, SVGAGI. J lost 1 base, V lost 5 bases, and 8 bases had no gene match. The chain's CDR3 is CASSKKGGVSYEQYF. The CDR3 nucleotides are TGTGCCAGCAGTAAAAAAGGGGGCGTTTCCTACGAGCAGTACTTC.

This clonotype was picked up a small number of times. The CDR3 reads CSALRRGQGNQPQHF. CDR3 DNA: TGCAGTGCTCTGCGGAGGGGGCAAGGCAATCAGCCCCAGCATTTT. This chain links TRBV20-1 with TRBJ1-5, with 7 nucleotides matching TRBD1. Unmatched junction bases numbered 9, after V lost 5 bases and J lost 2 bases. This CDR3 has 15 residues. Germline lookup yields CDR1 DFQATT and CDR2 SNEGSKA (reference sequence).

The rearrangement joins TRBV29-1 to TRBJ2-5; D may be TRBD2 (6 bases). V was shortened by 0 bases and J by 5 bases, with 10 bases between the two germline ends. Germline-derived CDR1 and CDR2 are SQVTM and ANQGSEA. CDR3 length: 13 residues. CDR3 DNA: TGCAGCGTTGAAGAACAGACTAGGGAGACCCAGTACTTC. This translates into CSVEEQTRETQYF.

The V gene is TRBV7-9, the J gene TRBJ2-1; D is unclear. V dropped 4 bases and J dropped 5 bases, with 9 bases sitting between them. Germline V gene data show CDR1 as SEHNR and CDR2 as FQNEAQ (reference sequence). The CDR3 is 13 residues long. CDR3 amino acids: CASSSTPNNEQFF. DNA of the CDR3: TGTGCCAGCAGCTCTACGCCTAACAATGAGCAGTTCTTC. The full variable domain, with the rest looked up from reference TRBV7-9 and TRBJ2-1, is DTGVSQNPRHKITKRGQNVTFRCDPISEHNRLYWYRQTLGQGPEFLTYFQNEAQLEKSRLLSDRFSAERPKGSFSTLEIQRTEQGDSAMYLCASSSTPNNEQFFGPGTRLTVL.

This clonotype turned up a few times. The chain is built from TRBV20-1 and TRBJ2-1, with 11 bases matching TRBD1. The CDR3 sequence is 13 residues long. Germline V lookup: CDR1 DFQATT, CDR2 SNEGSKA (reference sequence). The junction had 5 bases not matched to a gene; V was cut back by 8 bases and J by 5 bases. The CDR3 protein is CSQPGQGDNEQFF. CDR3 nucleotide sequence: TGCAGTCAACCGGGACAGGGGGACAATGAGCAGTTCTTC.

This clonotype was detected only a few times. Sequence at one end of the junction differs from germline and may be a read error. CDR3: CASSVTDRPHGYDYTF. The CDR3 DNA follows: TGTGCCAGCAGCGTCACCGACAGGCCCCACGGGTATGACTACACCTTC. The rearrangement joins TRBV9 to TRBJ1-2; D is perhaps TRBD1 (6 bases). The CDR3 covers 16 residues. Germline V gene lookup returns CDR1 SGDLS and CDR2 YYNGEE.

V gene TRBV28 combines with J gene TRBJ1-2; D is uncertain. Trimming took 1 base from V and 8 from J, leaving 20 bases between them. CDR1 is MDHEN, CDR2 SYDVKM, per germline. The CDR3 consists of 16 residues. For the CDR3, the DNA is TGTGCCAGCAGTTTATCCCTCTCAAAAATTCCTCGGGGCTACACCTTC. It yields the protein CASSLSLSKIPRGYTF.

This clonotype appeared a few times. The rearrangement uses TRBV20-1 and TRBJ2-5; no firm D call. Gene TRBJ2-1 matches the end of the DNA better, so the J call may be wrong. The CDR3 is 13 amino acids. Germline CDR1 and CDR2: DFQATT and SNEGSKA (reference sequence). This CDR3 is CSARTDRVGEQFF. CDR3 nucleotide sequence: TGCAGTGCTAGGACCGATAGGGTTGGGGAGCAGTTCTTC.

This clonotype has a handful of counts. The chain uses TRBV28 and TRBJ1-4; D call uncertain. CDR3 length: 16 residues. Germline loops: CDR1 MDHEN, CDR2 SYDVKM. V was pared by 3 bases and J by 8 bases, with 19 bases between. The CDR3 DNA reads TGTGCCAGCAGTTTGGCGACGGGGTGGAAGAAGGAAAAACTGTTTTTT. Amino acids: CASSLATGWKKEKLFF.

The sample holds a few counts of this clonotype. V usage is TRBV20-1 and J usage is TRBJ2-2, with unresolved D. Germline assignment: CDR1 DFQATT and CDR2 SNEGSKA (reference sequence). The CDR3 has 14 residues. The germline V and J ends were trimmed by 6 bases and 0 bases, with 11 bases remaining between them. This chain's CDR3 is CSASPGANTGELFF. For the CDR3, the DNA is TGCAGTGCCAGCCCAGGAGCGAACACCGGGGAGCTGTTTTTT.

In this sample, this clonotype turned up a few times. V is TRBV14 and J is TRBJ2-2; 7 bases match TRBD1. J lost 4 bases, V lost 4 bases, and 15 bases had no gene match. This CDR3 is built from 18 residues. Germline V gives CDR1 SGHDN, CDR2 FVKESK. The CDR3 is CASSRNGQAHKSTGELFF. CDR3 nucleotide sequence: TGTGCCAGCAGCCGGAACGGACAGGCGCATAAATCCACCGGGGAGCTGTTTTTT.

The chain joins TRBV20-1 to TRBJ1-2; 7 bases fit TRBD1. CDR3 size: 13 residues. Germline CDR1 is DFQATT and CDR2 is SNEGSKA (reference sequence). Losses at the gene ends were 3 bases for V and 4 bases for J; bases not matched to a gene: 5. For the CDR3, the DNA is TGCAGTGCTAGTAAGGGGGCGAGCTATGGCTACACCTTC. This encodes CSASKGASYGYTF.

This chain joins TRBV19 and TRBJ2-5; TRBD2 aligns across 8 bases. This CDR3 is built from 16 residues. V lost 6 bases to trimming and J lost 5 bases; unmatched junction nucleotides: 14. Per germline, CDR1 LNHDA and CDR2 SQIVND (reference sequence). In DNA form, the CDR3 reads TGTGCCAGTAGCAACCACGAGAGCGGGAGAAGGGAGACCCAGTACTTC. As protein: CASSNHESGRRETQYF.

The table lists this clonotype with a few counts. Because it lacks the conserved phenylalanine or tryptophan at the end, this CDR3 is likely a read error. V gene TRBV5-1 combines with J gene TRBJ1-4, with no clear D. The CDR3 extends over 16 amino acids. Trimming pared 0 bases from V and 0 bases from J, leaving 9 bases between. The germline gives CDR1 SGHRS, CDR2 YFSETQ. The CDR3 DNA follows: TGCGCCAGCAGCTTGGGGCAGTCGCCAACTAATGAAAAACTGTTTTCT. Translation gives CASSLGQSPTNEKLFS.

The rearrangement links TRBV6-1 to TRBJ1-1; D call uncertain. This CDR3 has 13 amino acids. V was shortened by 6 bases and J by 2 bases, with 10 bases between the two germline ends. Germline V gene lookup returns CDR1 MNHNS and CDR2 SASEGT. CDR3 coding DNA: TGTGCCAGCAGAACCCTTCCCAACACTGAAGCTTTCTTT. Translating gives CASRTLPNTEAFF.

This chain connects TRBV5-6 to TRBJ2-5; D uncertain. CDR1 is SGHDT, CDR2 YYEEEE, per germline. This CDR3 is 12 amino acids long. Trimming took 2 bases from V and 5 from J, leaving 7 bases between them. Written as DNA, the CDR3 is TGTGCCAGCAGCTTATCCTATGAGACCCAGTACTTC. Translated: CASSLSYETQYF.

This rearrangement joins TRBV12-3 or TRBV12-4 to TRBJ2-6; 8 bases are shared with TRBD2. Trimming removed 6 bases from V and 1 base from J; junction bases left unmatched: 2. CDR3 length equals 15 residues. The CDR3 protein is CASRRGGSGANVLTF. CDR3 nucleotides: TGTGCCAGCAGGCGCGGGGGGTCTGGGGCCAACGTCCTGACTTTC.

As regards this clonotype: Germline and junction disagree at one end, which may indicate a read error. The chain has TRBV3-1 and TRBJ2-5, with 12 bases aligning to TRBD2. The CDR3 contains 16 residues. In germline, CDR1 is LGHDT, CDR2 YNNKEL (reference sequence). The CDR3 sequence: CASSQDSSGRGAEQLF. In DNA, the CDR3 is TGTGCCAGCAGCCAAGATTCTAGCGGGAGGGGCGCTGAGCAGCTCTTC.